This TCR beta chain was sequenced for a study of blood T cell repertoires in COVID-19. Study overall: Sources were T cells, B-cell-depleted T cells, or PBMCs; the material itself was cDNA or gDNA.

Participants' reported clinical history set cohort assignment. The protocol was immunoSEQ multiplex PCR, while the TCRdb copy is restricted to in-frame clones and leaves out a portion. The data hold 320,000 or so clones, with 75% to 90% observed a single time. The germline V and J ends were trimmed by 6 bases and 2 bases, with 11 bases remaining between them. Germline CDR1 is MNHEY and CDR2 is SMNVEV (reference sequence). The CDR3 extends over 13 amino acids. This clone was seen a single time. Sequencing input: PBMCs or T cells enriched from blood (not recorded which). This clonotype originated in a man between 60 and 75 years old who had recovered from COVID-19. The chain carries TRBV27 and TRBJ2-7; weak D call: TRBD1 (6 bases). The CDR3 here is CASRMGAAYEQYF. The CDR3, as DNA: TGTGCCAGCAGGATGGGGGCGGCCTACGAGCAGTACTTC.